The rows below give T cell receptor beta chains drawn from one sample of a study of cytomegalovirus exposure and HLA in healthy donors. Some clones are missing from TCRdb's copy, which holds only in-frame ones; the method was immunoSEQ multiplex PCR. This sample carries 200,000 or so clones, about nine tenths of them seen once, and the ten largest clones take 2% to 2.5%. The sequenced sample consisted of PBMCs. The receptors were gathered from a woman between 18 and 29 years old in good health and CMV-seropositive. Both conserved end residues are part of each CDR3. The D gene is left open where the match is weak. Clone size is given for some rows only: seen once, a few or many times, or a class if the clone is expanded.

abundance,v_gene,d_gene,j_gene,CDR3aa,CDR3nt
.,TRBV5-8,TRBD2,TRBJ2-5,CASGRALETQYF,TGTGCCAGCGGGAGGGCCTTAGAGACCCAGTACTTC
once,TRBV4-2,TRBD2,TRBJ2-1,CASSRISTGLAAVVDEQFF,TGTGCCAGCAGCCGGATCAGCACGGGACTAGCGGCCGTGGTGGATGAGCAGTTCTTC
.,TRBV7-9,.,TRBJ1-4,CASSFTGNNEKLFF,TGTGCCAGCAGCTTTACAGGGAATAATGAAAAACTGTTTTTT
.,TRBV27,.,TRBJ1-4,CASSPRVPNEKLFF,TGTGCCAGCAGCCCCAGGGTCCCTAATGAAAAACTGTTTTTT
.,TRBV4-1,TRBD1,TRBJ2-7,CASSLPTGSSYEQYF,TGCGCCAGCAGCCTGCCGACAGGGAGCTCCTACGAGCAGTACTTC
.,TRBV27,TRBD1,TRBJ1-2,CASSSGQQGINGYTF,TGTGCCAGCAGTTCGGGACAGCAAGGGATTAATGGCTACACCTTC
.,TRBV29-1,TRBD2,TRBJ2-2,CSVVTSGRGWDTGELFF,TGCAGCGTTGTGACTAGCGGGAGGGGGTGGGACACCGGGGAGCTGTTTTTT
.,TRBV7-9,.,TRBJ2-7,CASSEPTGPSSYEQYF,TGTGCCAGCAGCGAACCAACAGGGCCAAGCTCCTACGAGCAGTACTTC
.,TRBV27,.,TRBJ1-1,CASHRRDYRNTEAFF,TGTGCCAGTCATCGCCGGGACTACCGGAACACTGAAGCTTTCTTT
.,TRBV9,TRBD2,TRBJ2-3,CASSVSTSGLTDTQYF,TGTGCCAGCAGCGTCTCCACTAGCGGCCTCACAGATACGCAGTATTTT
.,TRBV6-1,TRBD1,TRBJ1-2,CASNDREQSGYTF,TGTGCCAGCAATGACAGGGAACAAAGCGGCTACACCTTC
few,TRBV19,TRBD1,TRBJ1-2,CASSLWTGGVGYTF,TGTGCCAGTAGTCTGTGGACAGGGGGCGTTGGCTACACCTTC
.,TRBV27,.,TRBJ2-2,CASSFQYLAGELFF,TGTGCCAGCAGTTTCCAATATTTAGCCGGGGAGCTGTTTTTT
.,TRBV5-1,.,TRBJ2-1,CASSLRPGDSYNEQFF,TGCGCCAGCAGCTTGAGGCCGGGAGACAGCTACAATGAGCAGTTCTTC
few,TRBV11-2,TRBD2,TRBJ2-3,CASSSLAGDLTDTQYF,TGTGCCAGCAGCTCTCTAGCGGGAGACCTCACAGATACGCAGTATTTT
once,TRBV4-1,TRBD2,TRBJ2-1,CASSLLAGVVNEQFF,TGCGCCAGCAGCCTCTTAGCGGGAGTGGTAAATGAGCAGTTCTTC
.,TRBV27,.,TRBJ1-5,CASSLRGSRNQPQHF,TGTGCCAGCAGTTTAAGGGGGTCGCGCAATCAGCCCCAGCATTTT